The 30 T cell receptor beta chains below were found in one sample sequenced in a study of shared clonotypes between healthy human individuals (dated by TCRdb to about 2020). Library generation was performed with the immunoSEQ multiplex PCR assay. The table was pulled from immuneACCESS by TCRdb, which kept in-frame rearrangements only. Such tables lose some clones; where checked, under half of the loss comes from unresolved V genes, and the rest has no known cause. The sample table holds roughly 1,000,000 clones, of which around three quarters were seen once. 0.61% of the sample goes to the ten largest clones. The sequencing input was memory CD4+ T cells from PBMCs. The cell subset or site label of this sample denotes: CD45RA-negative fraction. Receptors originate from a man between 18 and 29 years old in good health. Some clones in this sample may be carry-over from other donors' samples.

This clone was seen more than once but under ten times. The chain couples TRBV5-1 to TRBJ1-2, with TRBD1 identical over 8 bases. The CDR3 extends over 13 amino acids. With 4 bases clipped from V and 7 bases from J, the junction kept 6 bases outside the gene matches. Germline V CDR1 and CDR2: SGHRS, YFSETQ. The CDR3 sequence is CASSLTGAGGYTF. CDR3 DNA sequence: TGCGCCAGCAGCCTGACAGGGGCAGGTGGCTACACCTTC. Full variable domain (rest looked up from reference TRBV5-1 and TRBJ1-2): KAGVTQTPRYLIKTRGQQVTLSCSPISGHRSVSWYQQTPGQGLQFLFEYFSETQRNKGNFPGRFSGRQFSNSRSEMNVSTLELGDSALYLCASSLTGAGGYTFGSGTRLTVV.

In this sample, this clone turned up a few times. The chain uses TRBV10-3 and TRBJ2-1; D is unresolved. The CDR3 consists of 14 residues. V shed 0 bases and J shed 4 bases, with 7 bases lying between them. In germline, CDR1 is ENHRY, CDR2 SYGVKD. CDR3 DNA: TGTGCCATCAGTGAGTCCCTAGAATACAATGAGCAGTTCTTC. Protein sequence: CAISESLEYNEQFF.

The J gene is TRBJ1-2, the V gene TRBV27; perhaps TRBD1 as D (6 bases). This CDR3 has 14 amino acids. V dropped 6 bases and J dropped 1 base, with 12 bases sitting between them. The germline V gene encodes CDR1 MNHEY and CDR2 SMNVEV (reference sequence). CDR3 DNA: TGTGCCAGCAGGCTACAGGGTCTTAACTATGGCTACACCTTC. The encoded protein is CASRLQGLNYGYTF.

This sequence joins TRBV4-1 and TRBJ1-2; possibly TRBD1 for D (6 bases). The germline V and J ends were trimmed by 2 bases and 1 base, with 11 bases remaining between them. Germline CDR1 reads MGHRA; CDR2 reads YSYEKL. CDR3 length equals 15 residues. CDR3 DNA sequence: TGCGCCAGCAGCCAACCCACACAGGGTAACTATGGCTACACCTTC. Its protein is CASSQPTQGNYGYTF.

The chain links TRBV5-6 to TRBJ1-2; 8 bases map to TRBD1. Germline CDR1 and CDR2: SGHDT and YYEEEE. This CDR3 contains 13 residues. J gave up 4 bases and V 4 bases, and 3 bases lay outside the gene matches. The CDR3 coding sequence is TGTGCCAGCAGCGGACAGGGCGGCTATGGCTACACCTTC. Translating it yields CASSGQGGYGYTF.

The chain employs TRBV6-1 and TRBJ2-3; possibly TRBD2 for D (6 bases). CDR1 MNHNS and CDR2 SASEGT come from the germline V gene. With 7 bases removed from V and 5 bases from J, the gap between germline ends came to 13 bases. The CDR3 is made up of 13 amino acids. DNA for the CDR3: TGTGCCAGCAAGGAGGGCGGTCGAGATACGCAGTATTTT. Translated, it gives CASKEGGRDTQYF.

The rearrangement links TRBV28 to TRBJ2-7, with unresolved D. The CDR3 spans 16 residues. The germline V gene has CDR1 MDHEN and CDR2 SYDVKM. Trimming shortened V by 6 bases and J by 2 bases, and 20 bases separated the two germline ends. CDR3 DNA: TGTGCCAGCAGCTTTCGAGACCTGGGTATCGCCTACGAGCAGTACTTC. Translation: CASSFRDLGIAYEQYF.

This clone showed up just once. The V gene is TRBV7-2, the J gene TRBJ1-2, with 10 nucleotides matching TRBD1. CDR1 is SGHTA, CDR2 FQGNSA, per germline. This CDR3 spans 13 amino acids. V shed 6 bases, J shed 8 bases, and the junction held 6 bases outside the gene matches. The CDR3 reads CASRVDRGSGYTF. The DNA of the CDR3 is TGTGCCAGCAGGGTGGACAGGGGGAGCGGCTACACCTTC.

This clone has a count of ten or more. In nucleotides, the CDR3 is TGTGCCAGCAGCCCCGGGGGTTACACCGGGGAGCTGTTTTTT. Its protein product is CASSPGGYTGELFF. The J gene is TRBJ2-2, the V gene TRBV11-1, with D maybe TRBD2 (6 bases). Trimming removed 5 bases at V and 3 bases at J, with 10 bases between. The CDR3 is made up of 14 amino acids. CDR1 and CDR2 (germline): SGHAT, FQDESV (reference sequence).

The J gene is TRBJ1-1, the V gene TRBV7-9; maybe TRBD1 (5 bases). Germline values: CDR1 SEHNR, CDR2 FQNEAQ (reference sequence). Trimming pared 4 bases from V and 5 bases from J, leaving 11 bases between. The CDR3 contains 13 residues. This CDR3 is CASSSGRVTEAFF. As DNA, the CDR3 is TGTGCCAGCAGCTCCGGCAGGGTAACTGAAGCTTTCTTT.

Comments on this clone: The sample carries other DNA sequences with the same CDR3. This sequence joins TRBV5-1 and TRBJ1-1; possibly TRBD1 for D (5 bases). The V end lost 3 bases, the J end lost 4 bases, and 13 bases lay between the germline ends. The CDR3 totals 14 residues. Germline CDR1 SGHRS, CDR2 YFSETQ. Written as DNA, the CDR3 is TGCGCCAGCAGCTCGCAAGGGGCTGGCACTGAAGCTTTCTTT. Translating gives CASSSQGAGTEAFF.

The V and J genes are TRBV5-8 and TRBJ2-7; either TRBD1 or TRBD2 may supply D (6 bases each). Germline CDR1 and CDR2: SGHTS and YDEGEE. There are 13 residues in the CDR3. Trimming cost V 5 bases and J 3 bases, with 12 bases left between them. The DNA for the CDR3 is TGTGCCAGCAGACCCAGGGGAGGCTACGAGCAGTACTTC. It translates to CASRPRGGYEQYF.

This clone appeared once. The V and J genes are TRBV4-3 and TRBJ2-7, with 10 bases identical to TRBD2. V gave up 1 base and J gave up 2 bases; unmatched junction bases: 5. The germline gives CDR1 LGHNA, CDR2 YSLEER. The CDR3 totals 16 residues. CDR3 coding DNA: TGCGCCAGCAGCCAAGGGGGCAGCGGGAGGGCCTACGAGCAGTACTTC. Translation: CASSQGGSGRAYEQYF.

The DNA for the CDR3 is TGTGCCAGCAGCTTAGAGGCCAGCGACGGTTTCAGCTACTTC. Translating it yields CASSLEASDGFSYF. This chain links TRBV7-7 with TRBJ2-7, with D uncertain. Germline V gene data show CDR1 as SSHAT and CDR2 as FNYEAQ (reference sequence). The CDR3 is made up of 14 amino acids. V gave up 1 base and J gave up 13 bases, with 20 bases separating them.

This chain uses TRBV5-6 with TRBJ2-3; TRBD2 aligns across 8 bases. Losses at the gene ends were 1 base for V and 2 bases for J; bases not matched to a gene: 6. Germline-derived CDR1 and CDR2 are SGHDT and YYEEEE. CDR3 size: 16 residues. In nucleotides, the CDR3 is TGTGCCAGCAGCTTGTCGAGCGGGAGAGCCACAGATACGCAGTATTTT. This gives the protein CASSLSSGRATDTQYF.

The chain's CDR3 is CASKGQGKDTQYF. CDR3 coding DNA: TGCGCCAGCAAGGGGCAGGGGAAAGATACGCAGTATTTT. This chain joins TRBV5-1 and TRBJ2-3; tentatively, D is TRBD1 (6 bases). The CDR3 is 13 amino acids. CDR1 SGHRS and CDR2 YFSETQ come from the germline V gene. The V end lost 6 bases, the J end lost 5 bases, and 13 bases lay between the germline ends.

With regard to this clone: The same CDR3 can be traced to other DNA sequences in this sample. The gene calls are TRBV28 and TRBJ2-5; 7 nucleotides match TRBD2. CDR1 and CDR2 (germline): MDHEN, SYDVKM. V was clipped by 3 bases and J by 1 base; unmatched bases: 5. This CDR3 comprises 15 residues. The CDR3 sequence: CASSFGGRSQETQYF. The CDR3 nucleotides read TGTGCCAGCAGTTTTGGCGGGAGATCCCAAGAGACCCAGTACTTC.

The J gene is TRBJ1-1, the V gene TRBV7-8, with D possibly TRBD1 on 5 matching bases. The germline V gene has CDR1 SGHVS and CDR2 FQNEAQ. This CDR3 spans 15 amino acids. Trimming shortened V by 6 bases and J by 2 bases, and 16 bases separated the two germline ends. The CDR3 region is CASRPPGLINTEAFF. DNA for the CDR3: TGTGCCAGCAGACCTCCGGGACTGATCAACACTGAAGCTTTCTTT.

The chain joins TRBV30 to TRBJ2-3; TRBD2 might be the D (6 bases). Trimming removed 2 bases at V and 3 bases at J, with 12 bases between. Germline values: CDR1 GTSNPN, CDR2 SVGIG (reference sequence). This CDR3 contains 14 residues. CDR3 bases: TGTGCCTGGAGTCCAGCGGAGGGGACAGATACGCAGTATTTT. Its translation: CAWSPAEGTDTQYF.

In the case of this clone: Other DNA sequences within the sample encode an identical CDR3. This CDR3 reads CASSPRGQGMNTEAFF. The CDR3 DNA sequence: TGTGCCAGCTCACCTCGCGGACAGGGAATGAACACTGAAGCTTTCTTT. This chain joins TRBV18 and TRBJ1-1, with 8 positions matching TRBD1. V shed 3 bases, J shed 0 bases, and the junction held 6 bases outside the gene matches. The CDR3 is 16 residues long. The germline V gene encodes CDR1 KGHSH and CDR2 LQKENI.

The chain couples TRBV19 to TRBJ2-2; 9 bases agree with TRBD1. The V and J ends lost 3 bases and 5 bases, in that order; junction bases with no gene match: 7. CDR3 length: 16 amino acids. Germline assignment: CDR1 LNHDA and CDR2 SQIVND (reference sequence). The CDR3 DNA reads TGTGCCAGTAGTATCAAGGGACAGGGTAAAACCGGGGAGCTGTTTTTT. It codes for CASSIKGQGKTGELFF.

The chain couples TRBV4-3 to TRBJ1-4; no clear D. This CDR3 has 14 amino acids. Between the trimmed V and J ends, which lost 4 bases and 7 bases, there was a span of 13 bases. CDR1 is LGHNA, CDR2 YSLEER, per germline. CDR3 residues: CASSRKGGGEKLFF. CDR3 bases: TGCGCCAGCAGCCGGAAAGGAGGAGGTGAAAAACTGTTTTTT.

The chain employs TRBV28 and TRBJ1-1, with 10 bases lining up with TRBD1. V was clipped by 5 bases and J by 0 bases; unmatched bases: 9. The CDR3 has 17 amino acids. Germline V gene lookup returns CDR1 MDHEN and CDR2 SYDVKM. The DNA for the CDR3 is TGTGCCAGCAGTCCCACCGGGACAGGGGACATGAACACTGAAGCTTTCTTT. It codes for CASSPTGTGDMNTEAFF.

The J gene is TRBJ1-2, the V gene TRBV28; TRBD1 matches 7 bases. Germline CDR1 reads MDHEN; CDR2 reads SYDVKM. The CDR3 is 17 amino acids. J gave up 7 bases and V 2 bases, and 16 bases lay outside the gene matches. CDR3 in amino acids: CASSLPTFETGFSGYTF. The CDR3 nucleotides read TGTGCCAGCAGTTTACCCACCTTTGAGACAGGGTTCTCTGGCTACACCTTC.

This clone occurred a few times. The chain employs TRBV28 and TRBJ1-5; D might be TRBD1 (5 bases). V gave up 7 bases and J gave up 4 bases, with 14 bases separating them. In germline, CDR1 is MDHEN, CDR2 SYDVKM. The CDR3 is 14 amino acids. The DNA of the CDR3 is TGTGCCAGCAAGTCTGGGGGAGGGAATCAGCCCCAGCATTTT. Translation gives CASKSGGGNQPQHF.

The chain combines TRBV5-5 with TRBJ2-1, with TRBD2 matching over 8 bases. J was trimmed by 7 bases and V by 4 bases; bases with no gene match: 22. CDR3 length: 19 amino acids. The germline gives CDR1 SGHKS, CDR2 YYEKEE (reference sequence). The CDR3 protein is CASSLRGGGWWGLGNEQFF. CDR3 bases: TGTGCCAGCAGCCTCCGCGGCGGGGGGTGGTGGGGCCTGGGGAATGAGCAGTTCTTC.

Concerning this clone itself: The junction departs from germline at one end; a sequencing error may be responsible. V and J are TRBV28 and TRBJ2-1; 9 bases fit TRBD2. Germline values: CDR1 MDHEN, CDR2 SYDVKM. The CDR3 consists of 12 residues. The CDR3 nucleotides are TGTGCCAGCAGTTCCCCCGGAGCGGGGGGAGTCTTC. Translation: CASSSPGAGGVF.

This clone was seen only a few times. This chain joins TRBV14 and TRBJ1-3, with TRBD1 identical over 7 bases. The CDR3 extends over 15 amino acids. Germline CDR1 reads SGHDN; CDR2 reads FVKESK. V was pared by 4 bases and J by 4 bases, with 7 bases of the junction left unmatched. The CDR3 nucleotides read TGTGCCAGCAGCCTCGGACAGGCTGCCGGAAACACCATATATTTT. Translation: CASSLGQAAGNTIYF.

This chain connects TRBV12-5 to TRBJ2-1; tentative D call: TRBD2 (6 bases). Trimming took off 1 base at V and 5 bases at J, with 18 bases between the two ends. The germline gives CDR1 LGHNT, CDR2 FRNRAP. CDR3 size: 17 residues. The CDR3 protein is CASGLAPGLGPHNEQFF. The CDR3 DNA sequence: TGTGCTAGTGGTTTGGCACCGGGACTGGGGCCCCACAATGAGCAGTTCTTC.

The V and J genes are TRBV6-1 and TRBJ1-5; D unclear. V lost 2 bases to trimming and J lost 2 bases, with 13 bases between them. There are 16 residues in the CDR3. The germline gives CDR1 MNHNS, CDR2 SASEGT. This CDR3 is CASSESPQRGNQPQHF. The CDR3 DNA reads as TGTGCCAGCAGTGAATCGCCTCAACGGGGCAATCAGCCCCAGCATTTT.